This TCR beta chain stems from a study of cytomegalovirus exposure and HLA in healthy donors. This CDR3 has 11 residues. The germline gives CDR1 SEHNR, CDR2 FQNEAQ (reference sequence). With regard to this clone: No antigen is known for it.

In the PCR, 60 Vbeta and 13 Jbeta primers were used. Produced via immunoSEQ multiplex PCR; TCRdb's table is partial and in-frame only. The sample yields 150,000 to 200,000 clones, 84% seen once. Study-wide results and limits: Many donors carried some public TCRs, although rarity characterized most TCR sequences. HLA-A and HLA-B allele assignments for most subjects were reportedly predicted accurately using TCR beta sequences. A missense DCLRE1C variant was associated with V- and J-gene trimming of TCR beta chains in a later analysis, and an independent cohort replicated the association. DRB1 showed the most TCR associations and HLA-C the fewest in a later analysis, as rates varied by HLA locus.

This TCR was recovered from a boy between 10 and 17 years old in good health and CMV-seronegative. The chain uses TRBV7-9 and TRBJ2-1; no firm D call. The sample was PBMCs. The CDR3 DNA is TGTGTCACTCCCGTCTACAATGAGCAGTTCTTC. Translating gives CVTPVYNEQFF. The variable domain in full, with the rest retrieved from reference TRBV7-9 and TRBJ2-1, is DTGVSQNPRHKITKRGQNVTFRCDPISEHNRLYWYRQTLGQGPEFLTYFQNEAQLEKSRLLSDRFSAERPKGSFSTLEIQRTEQGDSAMYLCVTPVYNEQFFGPGTRLTVL.